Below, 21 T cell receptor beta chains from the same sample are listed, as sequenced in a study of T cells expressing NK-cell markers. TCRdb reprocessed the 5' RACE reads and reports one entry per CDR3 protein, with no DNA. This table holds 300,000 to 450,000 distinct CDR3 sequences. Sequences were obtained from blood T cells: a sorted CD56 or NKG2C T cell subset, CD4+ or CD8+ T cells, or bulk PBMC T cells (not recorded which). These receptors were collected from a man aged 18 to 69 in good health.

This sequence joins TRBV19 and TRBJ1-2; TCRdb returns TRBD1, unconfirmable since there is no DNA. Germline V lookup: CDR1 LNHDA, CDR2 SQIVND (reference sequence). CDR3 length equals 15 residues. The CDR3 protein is CASNVPGQGNYGYTF. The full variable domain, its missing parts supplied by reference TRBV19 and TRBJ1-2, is DGGITQSPKYLFRKEGQNVTLSCEQNLNHDAMYWYRQDPGQGLRLIYYSQIVNDFQKGDIAEGYSVSREKKESFPLTVTSAQKNPTAFYLCASNVPGQGNYGYTFGSGTRLTVV.

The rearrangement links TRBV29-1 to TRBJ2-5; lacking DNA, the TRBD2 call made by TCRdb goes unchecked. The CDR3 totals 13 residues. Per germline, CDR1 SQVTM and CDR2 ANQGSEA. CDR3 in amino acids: CSVGKAGVETQYF.

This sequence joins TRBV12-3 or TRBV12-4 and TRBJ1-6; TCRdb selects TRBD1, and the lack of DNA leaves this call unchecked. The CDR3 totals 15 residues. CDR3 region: CASSLAGTETSPLHF.

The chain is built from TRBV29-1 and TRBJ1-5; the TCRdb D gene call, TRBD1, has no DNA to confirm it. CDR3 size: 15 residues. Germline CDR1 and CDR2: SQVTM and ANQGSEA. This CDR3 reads CSVVVVPGHNQPQHF.

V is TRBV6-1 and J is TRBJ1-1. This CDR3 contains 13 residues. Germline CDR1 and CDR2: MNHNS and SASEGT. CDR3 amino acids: CASRRGPNTEAFF.

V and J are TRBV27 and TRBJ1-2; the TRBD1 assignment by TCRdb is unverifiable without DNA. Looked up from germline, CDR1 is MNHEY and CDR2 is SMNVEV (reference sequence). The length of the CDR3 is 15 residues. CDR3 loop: CASRAGTARYYGYTF.

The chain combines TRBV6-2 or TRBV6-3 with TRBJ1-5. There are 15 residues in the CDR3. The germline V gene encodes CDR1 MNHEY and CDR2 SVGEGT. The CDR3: CASSYRALLRAPQHF.

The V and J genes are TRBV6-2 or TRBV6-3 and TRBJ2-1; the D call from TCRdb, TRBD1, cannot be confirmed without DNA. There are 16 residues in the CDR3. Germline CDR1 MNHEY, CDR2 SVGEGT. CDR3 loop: CASRPDTGTNYNEQFF.

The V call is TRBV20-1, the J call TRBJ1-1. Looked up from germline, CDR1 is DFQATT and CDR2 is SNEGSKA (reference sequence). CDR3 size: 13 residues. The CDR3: CSAIPRGSNEAFF.

This CDR3 is CASSYSRSNEQFF. The genes are TRBV6-6 and TRBJ2-1. The CDR3 runs to 13 residues. CDR1 and CDR2 from the germline V gene are MNHNY and SVGAGI (reference sequence).

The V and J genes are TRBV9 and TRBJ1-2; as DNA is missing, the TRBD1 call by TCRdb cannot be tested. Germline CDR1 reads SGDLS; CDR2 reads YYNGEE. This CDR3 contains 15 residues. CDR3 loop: CASSPGAGQNYGYTF.

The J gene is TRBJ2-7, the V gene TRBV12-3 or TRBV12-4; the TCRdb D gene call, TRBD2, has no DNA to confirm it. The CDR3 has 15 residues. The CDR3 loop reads CASSRPDGLSYEQYF.

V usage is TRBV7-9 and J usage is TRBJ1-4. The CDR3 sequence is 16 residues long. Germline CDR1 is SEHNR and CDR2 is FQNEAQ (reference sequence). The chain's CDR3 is CASSLGGVRTNEKLFF.

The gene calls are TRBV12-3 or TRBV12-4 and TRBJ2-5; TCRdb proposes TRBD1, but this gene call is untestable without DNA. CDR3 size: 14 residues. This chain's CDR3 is CASSRYGGGETQYF.

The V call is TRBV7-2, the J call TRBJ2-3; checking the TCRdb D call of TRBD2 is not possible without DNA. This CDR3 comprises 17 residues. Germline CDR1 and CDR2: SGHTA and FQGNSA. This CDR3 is CASSLALASGAADTQYF.

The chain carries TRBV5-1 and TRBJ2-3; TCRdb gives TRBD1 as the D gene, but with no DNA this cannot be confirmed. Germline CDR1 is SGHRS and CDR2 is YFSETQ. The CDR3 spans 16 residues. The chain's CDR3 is CASSGGRTGGGNTQYF.

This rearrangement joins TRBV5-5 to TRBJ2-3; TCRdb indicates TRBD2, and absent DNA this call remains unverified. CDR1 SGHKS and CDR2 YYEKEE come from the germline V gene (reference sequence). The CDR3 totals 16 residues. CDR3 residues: CASSSSGGARADTQYF.

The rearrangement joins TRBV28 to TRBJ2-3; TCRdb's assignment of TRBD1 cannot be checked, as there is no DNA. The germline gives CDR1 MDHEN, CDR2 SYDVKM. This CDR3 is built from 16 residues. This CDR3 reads CASSLGLGPSTDTQYF.

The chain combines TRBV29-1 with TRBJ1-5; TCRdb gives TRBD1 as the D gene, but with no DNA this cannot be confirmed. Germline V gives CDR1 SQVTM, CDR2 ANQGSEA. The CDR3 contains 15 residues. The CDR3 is CSARETDRVGQPQHF.

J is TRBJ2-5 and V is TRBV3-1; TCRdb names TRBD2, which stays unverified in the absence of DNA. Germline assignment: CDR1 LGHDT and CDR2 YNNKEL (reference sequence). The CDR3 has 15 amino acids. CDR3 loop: CASSPRASPQETQYF.

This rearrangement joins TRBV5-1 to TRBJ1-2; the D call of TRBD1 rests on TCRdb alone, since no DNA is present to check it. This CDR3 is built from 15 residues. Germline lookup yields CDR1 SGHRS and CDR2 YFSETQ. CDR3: CASRPGQYLNYGYTF.